The 23 T cell receptor beta chains listed next were all sequenced from one sample in a study of CD8 T cells in Susac syndrome. Random hexamers were used to reverse transcribe the RNA input (roughly 0.5 to 1 ug). TCRdb re-analysed the immunoSEQ multiplex PCR reads in MiXCR, keeping a single row per CDR3 protein. The sample has some 190,000 distinct CDR3 sequences; about 94% are singletons. Sequencing was performed on CD4+ T cells from PBMCs. The receptors stem from a human donor with Susac syndrome.

The chain joins TRBV5-6 to TRBJ2-1; D is tentatively TRBD1 or TRBD2 (6 bases each). The germline CDR1 and CDR2 sequences are SGHDT and YYEEEE. V gave up 4 bases and J gave up 0 bases, with 23 bases separating them. The CDR3 runs 19 residues. The CDR3 sequence: CASSTTGDIAGSSYNEQFF. The CDR3 region has the DNA TGTGCCAGCAGCACGACAGGAGATATCGCGGGGAGCTCCTACAATGAGCAGTTCTTC.

This chain uses TRBV4-3 with TRBJ1-1; possibly TRBD1 for D (6 bases). V lost 1 base and J lost 0, with 9 bases in between. The CDR3 has 15 residues. Germline V CDR1 and CDR2: LGHNA, YSLEER. The DNA for the CDR3 is TGCGCCAGCAGCCAAGTGGGGGCGATGAACACTGAAGCTTTCTTT. This codes for CASSQVGAMNTEAFF.

The V call is TRBV20-1, the J call TRBJ2-1, with 9 bases that match TRBD2. V gave up 0 bases and J gave up 2 bases; unmatched junction bases: 5. The CDR3 covers 16 residues. In germline, CDR1 is DFQATT, CDR2 SNEGSKA (reference sequence). Here the CDR3 reads CSARDISGGPYNEQFF. The CDR3 DNA reads as TGCAGTGCTAGAGATATCAGCGGGGGGCCCTACAATGAGCAGTTCTTC.

This sequence joins TRBV12-3 or TRBV12-4 and TRBJ1-5; no reliable D call. The CDR3 is 14 amino acids. Deletions cut 1 base from V and 9 bases from J, with 13 bases between. The CDR3 sequence is CASSLGPGRGPQHF. The DNA of the CDR3 is TGTGCCAGCAGTTTAGGCCCGGGCCGGGGGCCCCAGCATTTT.

V and J are TRBV4-3 and TRBJ1-5, with TRBD1 as a possible D gene (5 bases). The CDR3 runs to 18 residues. Germline CDR1 reads LGHNA; CDR2 reads YSLEER. V was cut by 0 bases and J by 0 bases, with 15 bases left in between. Written as DNA, the CDR3 is TGCGCCAGCAGCCAAGAGATACAAGGGGATGTTAGCAATCAGCCCCAGCATTTT. It specifies CASSQEIQGDVSNQPQHF.

The rearrangement uses TRBV20-1 and TRBJ1-1, with D tentatively TRBD1 (6 bases). CDR1 is DFQATT and CDR2 is SNEGSKA in the germline V gene (reference sequence). The CDR3 is made up of 15 amino acids. V was clipped by 3 bases and J by 2 bases, with 16 bases between them. CDR3: CSASPATGSNTEAFF. In DNA, the CDR3 is TGCAGTGCTAGCCCCGCCACAGGGTCAAACACTGAAGCTTTCTTT.

The chain recombines TRBV20-1 with TRBJ1-2, with TRBD1 matching over 9 bases. J was trimmed by 6 bases and V by 6 bases; bases with no gene match: 14. Germline CDR1 and CDR2: DFQATT and SNEGSKA (reference sequence). The CDR3 has 15 amino acids. CDR3 nucleotide sequence: TGCAGTGCCAACTACCGGGACAGGGCGTTCGATGGCTACACCTTC. Protein: CSANYRDRAFDGYTF.

This chain joins TRBV11-2 and TRBJ2-7, with D possibly being TRBD2 (7 bases). The CDR3 length is 12 residues. From germline, CDR1 is SGHAT and CDR2 FQNNGV. Trimming took 7 bases from V and 1 from J, leaving 8 bases between them. The chain's CDR3 is CASKGGSYEQYF. The CDR3 DNA reads TGTGCCAGCAAGGGGGGGTCCTACGAGCAGTACTTC.

Here the CDR3 reads CATSGPSGMEETQYF. The CDR3 DNA follows: TGTGCCACCAGTGGTCCTTCCGGGATGGAAGAGACCCAGTACTTC. The rearrangement joins TRBV24-1 to TRBJ2-5; weak D call: TRBD2 (5 bases). The germline CDR1 and CDR2 sequences are KGHDR and SFDVKD. The CDR3 totals 15 residues. Trimming pared 5 bases from V and 3 bases from J, leaving 15 bases between.

The J gene is TRBJ2-3, the V gene TRBV27, with 9 bases that match TRBD1. The CDR3 spans 20 residues. The ends lost 6 bases at V and 2 bases at J; junction bases unmatched: 21. The germline gives CDR1 MNHEY, CDR2 SMNVEV (reference sequence). CDR3 residues: CASSGQGSIGVHSVTDTQYF. CDR3 in DNA: TGTGCCAGCAGCGGACAGGGGAGTATCGGGGTCCACTCCGTCACAGATACGCAGTATTTT.

This clonotype appeared once. The gene calls are TRBV20-1 and TRBJ1-6; 8 bases are a match to TRBD1. V dropped 3 bases and J dropped 9; count of bases not matched to a gene: 10. The CDR3 length is 15 residues. Germline lookup yields CDR1 DFQATT and CDR2 SNEGSKA (reference sequence). The CDR3: CSASSTRGPGSPLHF. DNA of the CDR3: TGCAGTGCTAGTAGCACCAGGGGGCCAGGTTCACCCCTCCACTTT.

This rearrangement joins TRBV6-5 to TRBJ1-5, with D hard to call. V dropped 8 bases and J dropped 4 bases, with 12 bases sitting between them. Looked up from germline, CDR1 is MNHEY and CDR2 is SVGAGI. The length of the CDR3 is 13 residues. The chain's CDR3 is CASGRQGNQPQHF. CDR3 sequence (DNA): TGTGCCAGCGGACGGCAAGGTAATCAGCCCCAGCATTTT.

CDR3 nucleotides: TGTGCCAGCAGTTACTCGAACTTTCAAGAGACCCAGTACTTC. The encoded protein is CASSYSNFQETQYF. The rearrangement links TRBV6-6 to TRBJ2-5; no firm D call. V lost 0 bases and J 2 bases, leaving 7 bases between the germline ends. Germline V gene lookup returns CDR1 MNHNY and CDR2 SVGAGI (reference sequence). The CDR3 is 14 amino acids.

J is TRBJ2-3 and V is TRBV20-1, with TRBD1 as a possible D gene (5 bases). Germline loops: CDR1 DFQATT, CDR2 SNEGSKA (reference sequence). V lost 3 bases to trimming and J lost 3 bases, with 10 bases between them. The CDR3 length is 13 residues. The CDR3 loop is CSASQGQTDTQYF. The CDR3 coding sequence is TGCAGTGCTAGCCAGGGTCAGACAGATACGCAGTATTTT.

This chain uses TRBV3-1 with TRBJ2-5; D remains ambiguous. V was cut by 1 base and J by 8 bases, with 11 bases left in between. Germline V gene lookup returns CDR1 LGHDT and CDR2 YNNKEL (reference sequence). The CDR3 runs 13 residues. The CDR3 region has the DNA TGTGCCAGCAGCCAAGCTAGGGCGGCCACCCAGTACTTC. This translates into CASSQARAATQYF.

The gene calls are TRBV18 and TRBJ1-2, with D hard to call. The CDR3 is 18 residues long. Trimming took off 0 bases at V and 1 base at J, with 18 bases between the two ends. Germline loops: CDR1 KGHSH, CDR2 LQKENI. The CDR3 coding sequence is TGTGCCAGCTCACCACCAGCCAGCTTCCCCTACCGTAACTATGGCTACACCTTC. Translated, it gives CASSPPASFPYRNYGYTF.

The V gene is TRBV18, the J gene TRBJ2-5, with unresolved D. With 3 bases removed from V and 5 bases from J, the gap between germline ends came to 13 bases. The germline CDR1 and CDR2 sequences are KGHSH and LQKENI. The length of the CDR3 is 14 residues. CDR3 amino acids: CASSPIKAAETQYF. Here the CDR3 DNA reads TGTGCCAGCTCACCTATTAAGGCCGCGGAGACCCAGTACTTC. The full variable domain, completed using reference TRBV18 and TRBJ2-5, is NAGVMQNPRHLVRRRGQEARLRCSPMKGHSHVYWYRQLPEEGLKFMVYLQKENIIDESGMPKERFSAEFPKEGPSILRIQQVVRGDSAAYFCASSPIKAAETQYFGPGTRLLVL.

This clonotype has just one count. The V call is TRBV3-1, the J call TRBJ2-5, with unresolved D. Germline V lookup: CDR1 LGHDT, CDR2 YNNKEL (reference sequence). The CDR3 length is 14 residues. The V gene lost 0 bases and the J gene lost 5 bases, with 10 bases spanning the gap. CDR3 loop: CASSQESWKETQYF. CDR3 in DNA: TGTGCCAGCAGCCAAGAGTCTTGGAAGGAGACCCAGTACTTC.

V is TRBV2 and J is TRBJ2-2; D uncertain. Deletions cut 3 bases from V and 4 bases from J, with 6 bases between. The germline V gene encodes CDR1 SNHLY and CDR2 FYNNEI. The CDR3 sequence is 13 residues long. This CDR3 is CASSDVATGELFF. The CDR3 DNA reads as TGTGCCAGCAGTGACGTTGCCACCGGGGAGCTGTTTTTT.

The rearrangement links TRBV27 to TRBJ2-5; 7 bases line up with TRBD1. Germline V CDR1 and CDR2: MNHEY, SMNVEV (reference sequence). This CDR3 region has 15 residues. Trimming removed 5 bases from V and 2 bases from J; junction bases left unmatched: 8. This CDR3 reads CASSRAMGQQETQYF. CDR3 nucleotide sequence: TGTGCCAGCAGTAGGGCCATGGGACAGCAAGAGACCCAGTACTTC.

CDR3 sequence (DNA): TGTGCCAGCAGCCGCAATCAGCCCCAGCATTTT. Translating gives CASSRNQPQHF. This chain uses TRBV12-3 or TRBV12-4 with TRBJ1-5, with D uncertain. The V and J ends lost 6 bases and 2 bases respectively, with 2 bases between them. CDR3 size: 11 residues.

The chain recombines TRBV15 with TRBJ2-7, with D tentatively TRBD1 (6 bases). V dropped 5 bases and J dropped 7 bases, with 15 bases sitting between them. This CDR3 region has 13 residues. Germline V gene lookup returns CDR1 LNHNV and CDR2 YYDKDF (reference sequence). The CDR3 DNA is TGTGCCACCAGCCGAAACAGGGCTGGAGAGCAGTACTTC. This gives the protein CATSRNRAGEQYF.

This clonotype was detected once. The genes are TRBV11-2 and TRBJ2-5, with a tentative D call TRBD1 (7 bases). Germline CDR1 reads SGHAT; CDR2 reads FQNNGV. Trimming shortened V by 2 bases and J by 2 bases, and 12 bases separated the two germline ends. The CDR3 is 15 amino acids. The CDR3 here is CASSLQTGRQETQYF. For the CDR3, the DNA is TGTGCCAGCAGCTTACAGACAGGGAGGCAAGAGACCCAGTACTTC.